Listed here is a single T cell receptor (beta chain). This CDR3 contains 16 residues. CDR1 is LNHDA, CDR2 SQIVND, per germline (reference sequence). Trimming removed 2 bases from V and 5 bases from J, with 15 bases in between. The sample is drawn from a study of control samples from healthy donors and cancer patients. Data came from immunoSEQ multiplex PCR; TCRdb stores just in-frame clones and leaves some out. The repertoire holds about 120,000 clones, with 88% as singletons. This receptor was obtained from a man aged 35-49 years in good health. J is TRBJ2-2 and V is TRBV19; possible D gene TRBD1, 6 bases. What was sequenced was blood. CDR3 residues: CASSIPFGQGTGELFF. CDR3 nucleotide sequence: TGTGCCAGTAGTATACCTTTTGGGCAGGGGACCGGGGAGCTGTTTTTT.